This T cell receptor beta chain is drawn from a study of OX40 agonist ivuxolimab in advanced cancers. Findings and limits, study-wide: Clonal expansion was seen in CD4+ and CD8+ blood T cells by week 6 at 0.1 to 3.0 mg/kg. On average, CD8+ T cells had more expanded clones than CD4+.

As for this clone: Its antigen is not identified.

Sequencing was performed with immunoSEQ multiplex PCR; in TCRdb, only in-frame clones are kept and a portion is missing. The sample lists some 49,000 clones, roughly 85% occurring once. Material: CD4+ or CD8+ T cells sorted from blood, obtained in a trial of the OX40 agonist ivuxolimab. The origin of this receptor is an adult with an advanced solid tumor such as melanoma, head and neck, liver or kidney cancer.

The CDR3 coding sequence is TGTGCCAGTAGTATCAGGGCCCCGGAGACCCAGTACTTC. Amino acids: CASSIRAPETQYF. The J gene is TRBJ2-5, the V gene TRBV19; D is perhaps TRBD1 (5 bases). The CDR3 extends over 13 amino acids. In germline, CDR1 is LNHDA, CDR2 SQIVND (reference sequence). Trimming removed 3 bases from V and 5 bases from J, with 10 bases in between.